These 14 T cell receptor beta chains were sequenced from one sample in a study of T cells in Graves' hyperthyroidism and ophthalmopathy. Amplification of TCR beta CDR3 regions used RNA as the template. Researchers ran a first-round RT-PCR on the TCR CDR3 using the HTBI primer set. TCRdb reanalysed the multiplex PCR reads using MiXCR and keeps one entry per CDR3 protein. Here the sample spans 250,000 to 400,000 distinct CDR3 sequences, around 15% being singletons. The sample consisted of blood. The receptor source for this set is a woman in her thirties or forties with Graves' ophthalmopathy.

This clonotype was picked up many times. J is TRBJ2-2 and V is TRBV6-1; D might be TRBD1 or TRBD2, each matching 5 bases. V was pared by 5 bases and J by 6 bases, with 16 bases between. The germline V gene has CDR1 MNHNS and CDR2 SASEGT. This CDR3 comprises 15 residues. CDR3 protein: CASSQVWGIAGELFF. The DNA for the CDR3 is TGTGCCAGCAGTCAGGTTTGGGGGATCGCCGGGGAGCTGTTTTTT.

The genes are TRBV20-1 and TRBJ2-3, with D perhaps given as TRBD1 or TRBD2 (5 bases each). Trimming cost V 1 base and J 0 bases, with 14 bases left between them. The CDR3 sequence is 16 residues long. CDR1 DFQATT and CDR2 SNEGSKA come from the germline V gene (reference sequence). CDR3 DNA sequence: TGCAGTGCTAGAGGAAACCCCCGGGACAGCACAGATACGCAGTATTTT. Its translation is CSARGNPRDSTDTQYF.

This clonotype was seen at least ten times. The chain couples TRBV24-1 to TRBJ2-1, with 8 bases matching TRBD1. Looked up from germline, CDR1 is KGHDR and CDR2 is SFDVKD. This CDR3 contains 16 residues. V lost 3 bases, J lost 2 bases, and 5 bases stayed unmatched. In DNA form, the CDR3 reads TGTGCCACCAGTGATGAACAGGGGGGCCCCTACAATGAGCAGTTCTTC. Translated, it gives CATSDEQGGPYNEQFF.

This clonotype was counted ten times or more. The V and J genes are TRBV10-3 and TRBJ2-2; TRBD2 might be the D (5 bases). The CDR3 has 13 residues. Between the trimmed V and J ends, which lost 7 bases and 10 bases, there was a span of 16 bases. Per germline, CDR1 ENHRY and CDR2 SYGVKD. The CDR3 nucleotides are TGTGCCATCATGCCCGAGGGCGGTGTGGAGCTGTTTTTT. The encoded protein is CAIMPEGGVELFF.

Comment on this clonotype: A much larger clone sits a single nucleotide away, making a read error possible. CDR3 region: CSLEERVDTQYF. Here the CDR3 DNA reads TGCAGCCTTGAAGAAAGGGTCGATACGCAGTATTTT. The chain employs TRBV29-1 and TRBJ2-3; D not certain. From germline, CDR1 is SQVTM and CDR2 ANQGSEA. CDR3 length equals 12 residues.

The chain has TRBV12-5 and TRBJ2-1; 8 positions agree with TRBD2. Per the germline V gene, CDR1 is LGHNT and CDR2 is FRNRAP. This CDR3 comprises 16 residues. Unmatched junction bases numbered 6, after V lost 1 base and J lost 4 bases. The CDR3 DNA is TGTGCTAGTGGTTTGGCGGGAGGGCCTAAATACAATGAGCAGTTCTTC. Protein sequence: CASGLAGGPKYNEQFF.

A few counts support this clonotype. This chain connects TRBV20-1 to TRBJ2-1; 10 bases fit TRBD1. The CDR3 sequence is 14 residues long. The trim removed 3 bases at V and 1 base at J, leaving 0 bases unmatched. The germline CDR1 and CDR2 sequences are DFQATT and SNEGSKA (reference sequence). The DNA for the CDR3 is TGCAGTGCTAGGGGACAGGGGTCCTACAATGAGCAGTTCTTC. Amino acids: CSARGQGSYNEQFF.

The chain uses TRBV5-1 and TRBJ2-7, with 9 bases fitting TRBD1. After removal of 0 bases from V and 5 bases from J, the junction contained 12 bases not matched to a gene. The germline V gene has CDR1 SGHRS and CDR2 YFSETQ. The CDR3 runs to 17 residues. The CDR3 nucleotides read TGCGCCAGCAGCTTGGCAGTTTTGAGGACAGGGGTTAACGAGCAGTACTTC. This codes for CASSLAVLRTGVNEQYF.

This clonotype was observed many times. CDR3 region: CATSSRATSGRKDSTDTQYF. The CDR3 nucleotides are TGTGCCACCAGCAGCCGCGCTACTAGCGGGAGGAAGGATAGCACAGATACGCAGTATTTT. The rearrangement uses TRBV15 and TRBJ2-3, with TRBD2 matching over 12 bases. CDR1 LNHNV and CDR2 YYDKDF come from the germline V gene (reference sequence). The CDR3 contains 20 residues. The junction had 13 bases not matched to a gene; V was cut back by 3 bases and J by 0 bases.

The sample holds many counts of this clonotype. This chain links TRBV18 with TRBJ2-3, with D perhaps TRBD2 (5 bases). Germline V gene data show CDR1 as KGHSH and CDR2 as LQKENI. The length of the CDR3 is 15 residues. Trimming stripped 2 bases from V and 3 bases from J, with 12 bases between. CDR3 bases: TGTGCCAGCTCACCAAGGAGCGGTGAGACAGATACGCAGTATTTT. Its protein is CASSPRSGETDTQYF.

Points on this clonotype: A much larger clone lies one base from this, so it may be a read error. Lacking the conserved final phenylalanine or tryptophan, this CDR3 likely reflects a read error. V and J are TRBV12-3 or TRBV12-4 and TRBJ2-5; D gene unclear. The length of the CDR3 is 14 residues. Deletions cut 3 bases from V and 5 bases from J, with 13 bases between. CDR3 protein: CASSLRPAPETQYL. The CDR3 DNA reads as TGTGCCAGCAGTTTGCGGCCAGCCCCCGAGACCCAGTACCTC.

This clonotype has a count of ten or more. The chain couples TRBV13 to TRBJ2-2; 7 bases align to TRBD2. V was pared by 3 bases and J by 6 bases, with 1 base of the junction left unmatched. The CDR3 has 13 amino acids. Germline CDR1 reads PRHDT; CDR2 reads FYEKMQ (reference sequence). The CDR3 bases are TGTGCCAGCAGCTTTGGGGGGGCCGGGGAGCTGTTTTTT. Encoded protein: CASSFGGAGELFF.

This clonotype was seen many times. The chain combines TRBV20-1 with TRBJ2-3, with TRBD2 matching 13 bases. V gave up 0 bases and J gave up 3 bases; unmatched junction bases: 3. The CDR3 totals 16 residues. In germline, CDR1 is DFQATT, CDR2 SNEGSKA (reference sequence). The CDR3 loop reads CSARDQGLAGTDTQYF. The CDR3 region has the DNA TGCAGTGCTAGAGATCAGGGACTAGCGGGAACAGATACGCAGTATTTT.

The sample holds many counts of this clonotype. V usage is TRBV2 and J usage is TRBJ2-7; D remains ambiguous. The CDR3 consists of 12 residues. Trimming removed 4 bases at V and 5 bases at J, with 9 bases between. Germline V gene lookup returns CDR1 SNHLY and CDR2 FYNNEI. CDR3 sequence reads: CASSVEIDEQYF. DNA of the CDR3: TGTGCCAGCAGTGTGGAGATTGACGAGCAGTACTTC.